Listed here are 17 T cell receptor beta chains from one sample, sequenced in a study of T cells after somatic rescue of genetic block. The table came from immunoSEQ multiplex PCR; TCRdb's copy has only in-frame clones and leaves some out. The sample shows over 55,000 clones, under 95% of them seen only once. Sequences were obtained from peripheral blood mononuclear cells (PBMCs). The receptors come from a man aged 40-49 years.

V gene TRBV28 combines with J gene TRBJ2-2, with TRBD1 matching over 8 bases. This CDR3 contains 15 residues. V lost 4 bases, J lost 5 bases, and 6 bases stayed unmatched. Germline V gene sequence: CDR1 MDHEN, CDR2 SYDVKM. The CDR3 loop reads CASSSRTGRTGELFF. As DNA, the CDR3 is TGTGCCAGCAGTTCCAGGACAGGGCGAACCGGGGAGCTGTTTTTT. Full variable domain (outside the CDR3, taken from reference TRBV28 and TRBJ2-2): DVKVTQSSRYLVKRTGEKVFLECVQDMDHENMFWYRQDPGLGLRLIYFSYDVKMKEKGDIPEGYSVSREKKERFSLILESASTNQTSMYLCASSSRTGRTGELFFGEGSRLTVL.

This chain joins TRBV12-2 and TRBJ2-7; the table gives TRBD2 as D, unverified against the DNA. TRBV12-2 is an annotated pseudogene. The CDR3 is made up of 13 amino acids. In DNA form, the CDR3 reads TGTGCAAGTCGCTTAGCGCGTCCCGGCGAGCAGTACTTC. Its protein is CASRLARPGEQYF.

The rearrangement uses TRBV19 and TRBJ2-3, with unresolved D. The CDR3 extends over 14 amino acids. The germline CDR1 and CDR2 sequences are LNHDA and SQIVND (reference sequence). The ends were cut back, 8 bases at V and 0 bases at J, with 12 bases in the middle. The CDR3 bases are TGTGCCAGTTCTGACGGACCTAGCACAGATACGCAGTATTTT. Its translation: CASSDGPSTDTQYF.

The rearrangement joins TRBV11-3 to TRBJ2-1; 9 bases map to TRBD1. Unmatched junction bases numbered 10, after V lost 5 bases and J lost 8 bases. The CDR3 length is 15 residues. Germline-derived CDR1 and CDR2 are SGHNT and YENEEA. The CDR3 region has the DNA TGTGCCAGCAGCCGGGCGGGACAGGGTTTTGATGAGCAGTTCTTC. Translation: CASSRAGQGFDEQFF. Variable domain in full (rest from reference TRBV11-3 and TRBJ2-1): EAGVVQSPRYKIIEKKQPVAFWCNPISGHNTLYWYLQNLGQGPELLIRYENEEAVDDSQLPKDRFSAERLKGVDSTLKIQPAELGDSAVYLCASSRAGQGFDEQFFGPGTRLTVL.

The rearrangement uses TRBV6-5 and TRBJ1-5; perhaps TRBD1 as D (5 bases). The CDR3 runs 14 residues. Germline CDR1 MNHEY, CDR2 SVGAGI. V gave up 0 bases and J gave up 6 bases, with 9 bases separating them. CDR3 residues: CASSYSETVQPQHF. The DNA of the CDR3 is TGTGCCAGCAGTTACTCAGAGACAGTTCAGCCCCAGCATTTT.

The V and J genes are TRBV18 and TRBJ2-7; 7 bases map to TRBD2. The CDR3 has 15 amino acids. Per the germline V gene, CDR1 is KGHSH and CDR2 is LQKENI. Trimming cost V 8 bases and J 0 bases; bases outside gene matches: 10. CDR3 DNA sequence: TGTGCCAGCAGGGGAGCGGGATCCCTCTCCTACGAGCAGTACTTC. Translated: CASRGAGSLSYEQYF.

The chain combines TRBV5-1 with TRBJ1-3; D remains unclear. Trimming removed 0 bases at V and 0 bases at J, with 10 bases between. Per the germline V gene, CDR1 is SGHRS and CDR2 is YFSETQ. The length of the CDR3 is 16 residues. The CDR3 sequence: CASSLDVSNSGNTIYF. Written as DNA, the CDR3 is TGCGCCAGCAGCTTGGATGTCTCGAACTCTGGAAACACCATATATTTT. The full variable domain, completed using reference TRBV5-1 and TRBJ1-3, is KAGVTQTPRYLIKTRGQQVTLSCSPISGHRSVSWYQQTPGQGLQFLFEYFSETQRNKGNFPGRFSGRQFSNSRSEMNVSTLELGDSALYLCASSLDVSNSGNTIYFGEGSWLTVV.

This clone was recorded once. The V gene is TRBV19, the J gene TRBJ2-7; 9 nucleotides line up with TRBD1. Germline loops: CDR1 LNHDA, CDR2 SQIVND (reference sequence). The CDR3 covers 15 residues. The V gene end was trimmed by 5 bases and the J gene end by 3 bases; junction bases not matched to a gene: 8. The CDR3, as DNA: TGTGCCAGTAGTTCCGGGACAGGGACTTTCTACGAGCAGTACTTC. Translated, it gives CASSSGTGTFYEQYF.

The chain couples TRBV6-1 to TRBJ2-4, with TRBD1 as a possible D gene (5 bases). Trimming removed 0 bases at V and 3 bases at J, with 15 bases between. Germline CDR1 is MNHNS and CDR2 is SASEGT. CDR3 length: 17 amino acids. CDR3 DNA sequence: TGTGCCAGCAGTGAAGCAAAAGGGGTCTGGGGCAAAAACATTCAGTACTTC. The encoded protein is CASSEAKGVWGKNIQYF.

The rearrangement uses TRBV9 and TRBJ1-2; D is unclear. Trimming stripped 0 bases from V and 3 bases from J, with 9 bases between. The CDR3 is 14 residues long. The V gene's germline CDR1 is SGDLS and CDR2 YYNGEE. CDR3 amino acids: CASSVGGWDYGYTF. Here the CDR3 DNA reads TGTGCCAGCAGCGTAGGAGGGTGGGACTATGGCTACACCTTC.

This chain links TRBV7-9 with TRBJ2-1, with D uncertain. V was shortened by 6 bases and J by 5 bases, with 5 bases between the two germline ends. Germline V lookup: CDR1 SEHNR, CDR2 FQNEAQ (reference sequence). The CDR3 extends over 11 amino acids. The CDR3 loop is CASRSDNEQFF. As DNA, the CDR3 is TGTGCCAGCAGATCGGACAATGAGCAGTTCTTC.

The gene calls are TRBV10-3 and TRBJ2-1; D unclear. CDR1 and CDR2 from the germline V gene are ENHRY and SYGVKD. The CDR3 has 15 amino acids. V was cut by 5 bases and J by 4 bases, with 15 bases left in between. CDR3 nucleotides: TGTGCCATCAGTCAAGTGGGTTCTTCTTACAATGAGCAGTTCTTC. It translates to CAISQVGSSYNEQFF.

The chain joins TRBV6-5 to TRBJ2-2; tentatively, D is TRBD1 (5 bases). CDR1 is MNHEY and CDR2 is SVGAGI in the germline V gene. V was cut by 6 bases and J by 8 bases, with 16 bases left in between. This CDR3 is 14 amino acids long. Written as DNA, the CDR3 is TGTGCCAGCAGGAAGGGGTCATCTGCTGGGGAGCTGTTTTTT. It specifies CASRKGSSAGELFF.

This clone was found once. CDR3 nucleotides: TGTGCCATCAGTACAGGGGGCACCTACAATGAGCAGTTCTTC. Amino acids: CAISTGGTYNEQFF. The gene calls are TRBV10-3 and TRBJ2-1; 9 nucleotides line up with TRBD1. The CDR3 sequence is 14 residues long. CDR1 and CDR2 from the germline V gene are ENHRY and SYGVKD. The trim removed 5 bases at V and 2 bases at J, leaving 1 base unmatched.

CDR3 sequence (DNA): TGTGCCAGCAGCTTACCCCCCGGGAGGAGGGCCTACAATGAGCAGTTCTTC. Protein: CASSLPPGRRAYNEQFF. The V call is TRBV7-9, the J call TRBJ2-1; 7 nucleotides match TRBD2. CDR1 and CDR2 from the germline V gene are SEHNR and FQNEAQ (reference sequence). CDR3 size: 17 residues. V was pared by 2 bases and J by 2 bases, with 9 bases of the junction left unmatched.

J is TRBJ1-6 and V is TRBV19; 8 bases line up with TRBD1. Trimming took 3 bases from V and 5 from J; bases not matched to a gene: 9. The CDR3 totals 17 residues. Germline V gene data show CDR1 as LNHDA and CDR2 as SQIVND (reference sequence). The CDR3 region is CASSISRTGWDNSPLHF. The CDR3 coding sequence is TGTGCCAGTAGTATCTCTCGGACAGGGTGGGATAATTCACCCCTCCACTTT.

This clone was picked up one time. The rearrangement links TRBV9 to TRBJ1-2; D possibly corresponds to TRBD1 (6 bases). V dropped 4 bases and J dropped 4 bases, with 17 bases sitting between them. CDR1 SGDLS and CDR2 YYNGEE come from the germline V gene. This CDR3 contains 15 residues. The CDR3 loop is CASSPGQSLPYGYTF. CDR3 nucleotide sequence: TGTGCCAGCAGCCCCGGACAGTCGCTGCCCTATGGCTACACCTTC.